This is a list of T cell receptor beta chains from one sample in a study of blood T cell repertoires in COVID-19. TCRdb's table, derived via immunoSEQ multiplex PCR, lists solely in-frame clones and lacks some. This table has 150,000 to 190,000 clones, 80% to 90% appearing once. Sequencing input: peripheral blood. The receptor set was obtained from a woman in her 40s with acute or convalescent COVID-19. The CDR3 runs from the conserved cysteine through the conserved F or W. Each record gives: J gene, clone size, V gene, D gene, CDR3 DNA, CDR3 protein. D genes are given only for firm matches. The size entry is marked missing in some rows and otherwise reads once, few, many or a size class.

>TRBJ2-3|.|TRBV7-3|TRBD2
TGTGCCAGCAGCTTTCGACTAGCGGGTGCAGATACGCAGTATTTT
CASSFRLAGADTQYF
>TRBJ2-5|.|TRBV28|.
TGTGCCAGCAGTTTTGGCCTGATGTACCAAGAGACCCAGTACTTC
CASSFGLMYQETQYF
>TRBJ2-7|.|TRBV19|TRBD1
TGTGCCAGTACCCATGGGGGACAGGGAATCCACGAGCAGTACTTC
CASTHGGQGIHEQYF
>TRBJ2-3|.|TRBV25-1|TRBD1
TGTGCCAGCAGTGAATTGGGACAGTGGGGTCGAGATACGCAGTATTTT
CASSELGQWGRDTQYF
>TRBJ2-2|.|TRBV24-1|.
TGTGCCACCGGGGGGGCCCTCCCCTTGAACACCGGGGAGCTGTTTTTT
CATGGALPLNTGELFF
>TRBJ2-3|.|TRBV11-2|TRBD2
TGTGCCAGCAGCTTAGCGCTAGCGGGGGCGGATACGCAGTATTTT
CASSLALAGADTQYF
>TRBJ1-1|.|TRBV7-9|.
TGTGCCAGCAGCCGGACAATGAACACTGAAGCTTTCTTT
CASSRTMNTEAFF
>TRBJ2-7|.|TRBV28|TRBD1
TGTGCCAGCAGTTCTCCCGGGACAGGGGAGGCCTCCTACGAGCAGTACTTC
CASSSPGTGEASYEQYF
>TRBJ2-1|.|TRBV2|TRBD1
TGTGCCAGCAACCGGGACAGGGGGGGTTACAATGAGCAGTTCTTC
CASNRDRGGYNEQFF
>TRBJ2-1|.|TRBV5-1|TRBD2
TGCGCCAGCAGGACACTAGCGGGGGGGAACAATGAGCAGTTCTTC
CASRTLAGGNNEQFF
>TRBJ1-2|.|TRBV7-2|.
TGTGCCAGCAGCTTAGGGGCCGGAGGCTACACCTTC
CASSLGAGGYTF
>TRBJ2-7|once|TRBV28|.
TGTGCCAGCAGTTCTAACACCCGGGGCTACGAGCAGTACTTC
CASSSNTRGYEQYF
>TRBJ1-2|.|TRBV15|TRBD1
TGTGCCACCAGCAGAGATCAGGGGGCCTCCTATGGCTACACCTTC
CATSRDQGASYGYTF
>TRBJ1-5|.|TRBV10-3|TRBD1
TGTGCCATCAGTGAGTCTTGGACAGGAGGTCAGCCCCAGCATTTT
CAISESWTGGQPQHF
>TRBJ2-1|.|TRBV10-3|.
TGTGCCATCAGTGACGACAGGAAATCCTACAATGAGCAGTTCTTC
CAISDDRKSYNEQFF
>TRBJ2-7|.|TRBV27|TRBD2
TGTGCCAGCAGTTCATCGACTAGCGGCCACGAGCAGTACTTC
CASSSSTSGHEQYF
>TRBJ2-1|.|TRBV18|TRBD2
TGTGCCAGCTCACCGGGACTAGCGGGGGACAATGAGCAGTTCTTC
CASSPGLAGDNEQFF
>TRBJ2-7|.|TRBV6-6|.
TGTGCCAGCAGTTACGTCGGCGCAGGGACCTACGAGCAGTACTTC
CASSYVGAGTYEQYF
>TRBJ2-7|.|TRBV12-5|.
TGTGCTAGTGGTTTGGTCCGGGACTCGTTCTCCTACGAGCAGTACTTC
CASGLVRDSFSYEQYF
>TRBJ2-2|.|TRBV19|.
TGTGCCAGTAGTATGGGCAGAGGTATAGGGGACACCGGGGAGCTGTTTTTT
CASSMGRGIGDTGELFF
>TRBJ2-7|.|TRBV2|TRBD1
TGTGCCAGCACAGCAACGGCAGGGACAGTCTACGAGCAGTACTTC
CASTATAGTVYEQYF
>TRBJ1-1|.|TRBV12-3/TRBV12-4|.
TGTGCCAGCAGTTCCAAGCCGAACACTGAAGCTTTCTTT
CASSSKPNTEAFF
>TRBJ1-1|.|TRBV5-1|.
TGCGCCAGCAGCCCCGTAACCGACGGATCGGGTGAAGCTTTCTTT
CASSPVTDGSGEAFF
>TRBJ1-1|.|TRBV5-1|.
TGCGCCAGCAGCTTGGCAGGTGAAACTGAAGCTTTCTTT
CASSLAGETEAFF
>TRBJ2-7|.|TRBV7-6|.
TGTGCCAGCAGCTTACGTAACGAGCAGTACTTC
CASSLRNEQYF
>TRBJ2-7|few|TRBV27|.
TGTGCCAGCAGTTTAGGTCTTGTAGGATCGGGGGAGCAGTACTTC
CASSLGLVGSGEQYF
>TRBJ1-5|.|TRBV2|TRBD1
TGTGCCAGTGCCGGGACAGGGGAACCGAATAGCAATCAGCCCCAGCATTTT
CASAGTGEPNSNQPQHF
>TRBJ2-3|.|TRBV7-8|.
TGTGCCAGCAGCTTCGGCGGGCGGAGAGCCTCGAATACGCAGTATTTT
CASSFGGRRASNTQYF
>TRBJ1-1|.|TRBV29-1|.
TGCAGCGTTATCCACAGGGCGGGGGGCACTGAAGCTTTCTTT
CSVIHRAGGTEAFF
>TRBJ1-3|.|TRBV30|.
TGTGCCTGGAGTGTATATGCATCGGGGATCAGCTCTGGAAACACCATATATTTT
CAWSVYASGISSGNTIYF
>TRBJ2-1|few|TRBV15|TRBD2
TGTGCCACCAGCAGAGATCGTGGCGGGGGTTACAATGAGCAGTTCTTC
CATSRDRGGGYNEQFF
>TRBJ2-5|.|TRBV19|.
TGTGCCAGTAGTATACAAGCACAAGAGACCCAGTACTTC
CASSIQAQETQYF
>TRBJ2-5|.|TRBV10-2|.
TGCGCCAGCAGTGAGCTGGACAGTCCAGAGACCCAGTACTTC
CASSELDSPETQYF
>TRBJ1-3|once|TRBV7-8|.
TGTGCCAGCAGCCAACGGACTTGGGGTGCTGGAAACACCATATATTTT
CASSQRTWGAGNTIYF
>TRBJ2-3|.|TRBV28|TRBD1
TGTGCCAGCAGTTTAGGGCGACAGGGGCTCACAGATACGCAGTATTTT
CASSLGRQGLTDTQYF
>TRBJ1-5|.|TRBV5-5|TRBD1
TGTGCCAGCATCTTGAACCGGGACAGGGGTTTTCAGCCCCAGCATTTT
CASILNRDRGFQPQHF
>TRBJ2-3|.|TRBV5-1|.
TGCGCCAGCAGCGAACAGGGTTACACAGATACGCAGTATTTT
CASSEQGYTDTQYF
>TRBJ2-1|.|TRBV23-1|TRBD2
TGCGCCAGCAGTCAACTAGCGGGGGGCAAGCAGTTCTTC
CASSQLAGGKQFF
>TRBJ1-4|.|TRBV30|TRBD1
TGTGCCCGCCCCGACAGGGGCCAGCAGGTTAATGAAAAACTGTTTTTT
CARPDRGQQVNEKLFF
>TRBJ2-1|.|TRBV7-9|.
TGTGCCAGCAGCTTAGTACTCGGGAATTACAATGAGCAGTTCTTC
CASSLVLGNYNEQFF
>TRBJ2-1|.|TRBV5-1|TRBD2
TGCGCCAGCAGCCCGGCCGGGACTAGCGTTAACAATGAGCAGTTCTTC
CASSPAGTSVNNEQFF
>TRBJ2-7|.|TRBV10-1|.
TGCGCCAGCAGCCTTCCCGGGAGACTCGAGCAGTACTTC
CASSLPGRLEQYF